This TCR beta chain originates from a study of T cells in localized non-small cell lung cancer. Findings and limits, study-wide: Only one tumor region was sequenced, so heterogeneity remains possible. Uninvolved adjacent lung had the highest recorded T cell clonality, with tumor below it. There were a median around 57 of the top 100 tumor clones appearing in adjacent lung.

Trimming removed 4 bases from V and 3 bases from J, with 10 bases in between. Germline V gene lookup returns CDR1 SNHLY and CDR2 FYNNEI. CDR3 length: 15 residues. About this clone itself: Its antigen is not identified.

Some clones are missing from TCRdb's copy, which holds only in-frame ones; the method was immunoSEQ multiplex PCR. Of around 48,000 clones detected, 60% to 85% appear once; the ten largest clones hold less than 20%. The TCR was taken from a man between 40 and 75 years old with stage I squamous cell lung carcinoma. The specimen was peripheral blood, collected before any cancer treatment. The rearrangement uses TRBV2 and TRBJ2-6; the D call may be TRBD1 or TRBD2 (5 bases each). Written as DNA, the CDR3 is TGTGCCAGCAGTGTAATGGGGGTTGGGGCCAACGTCCTGACTTTC. Encoded protein: CASSVMGVGANVLTF.